This T cell receptor beta chain was identified during a study of blood T cell repertoires in COVID-19 (dated by TCRdb to the early 2020s). About the investigation overall: The collaborator samples originated in the United States, Italy and Spain and spanned the acute and convalescent phases of COVID-19. The prospective study material was composed of cDNA or gDNA derived from T cells, B-cell-depleted T cells, or PBMCs. Subjects who had been exposed to COVID-19, were actively infected with it, or had recovered from it provided the deeply sampled blood TCRbeta repertoires that made up the dataset. The repertoires were released in a freely available public database intended as a resource for research on the immune response to SARS-CoV-2. Samples were obtained from the ongoing ImmuneRACE study (first 160 participants) and from about 1,300 subjects provided by 6 global collaborators. Sample metadata almost always included a de-identified subject ID, COVID-19 status, age in years and sex. HLA class I and class II types, where available, came from metadata supplied by the sample provider rather than from assay-based typing. Study-wide conclusions, independent of this receptor: How much clinical and demographic metadata was included differed by source and by participant, and the metadata was provided uncurated.

Concerning this clone itself: Its antigen specificity is not known. It has no much larger one-base neighbor in the sample; base qualities were not kept.

TCRbeta CDR3 regions were amplified from genomic DNA using the immunoSEQ Assay, a bias-controlled multiplex PCR. The original pipeline was this. Within the assay, amplification of reference gene primers was used to estimate how many nucleated cells each sample contained. To quantify the absolute abundance of each unique TCRbeta CDR3 rearrangement, sequence reads were collapsed and filtered. For each sample, productive Simpson clonality was calculated as the square root of Simpson's diversity index over productive rearrangements. In its TCRdb copy, this immuneACCESS table keeps in-frame sequences only and misses some clones. Where compared with another copy, unresolved V genes explain less than half of these, and the others have no known cause. D and trimming come from the DNA, and the V and J calls and clone size come from that table. This sample lists 200,000 to 250,000 clones; around 82% were detected once. Of the sample, approximately 5% falls within the top ten clones.

Based on the germline V gene, the CDR1 and CDR2 sequences are SGHTA and FQGNSA. The CDR3 measures 15 amino acids from cysteine to phenylalanine. Just CDR3 DNA is preserved here, 45 bases in frame from base 1. V lost 0 bases and J lost 3 bases, and the count of bases not matched to a germline gene is 4. Participants in the prospective study were aged roughly 18 to 90 years, lived in 20 to 25 United States geographic areas, and enrolled through a virtual design. To assign participants to cohorts, the prospective study relied on clinical history that participants themselves reported in a screening survey and a study questionnaire. Exposed participants had been in contact, within 2 weeks of entering the study, with a person who had a PCR-confirmed or clinician-diagnosed case of COVID-19. In the prospective study, whole blood, serum and a nasopharyngeal or oropharyngeal swab were collected from each participant by mobile phlebotomists. Prospective study participants could optionally give additional blood draws and questionnaires over an approximately two-month period. Prospective study blood samples were shipped either frozen or at room temperature before DNA extraction.

This TCR came from a woman aged 45-60 years who had been exposed to COVID-19. What was sequenced was PBMCs or T cells enriched from blood (not recorded which). The V and J genes are TRBV7-2 and TRBJ2-5; TRBD2 agrees with 7 junctional bases. The DNA is as follows: TGTGCCAGCAGCTTAGCTATGGCGGGGGAAGAGACCCAGTACTTC. It is translated as CASSLAMAGEETQYF.